The rows below give T cell receptor beta chains drawn from one sample of a study of blood T cell repertoires in COVID-19. Libraries were prepared by immunoSEQ multiplex PCR; TCRdb keeps only in-frame clonotypes and omits some of them. Of roughly 73,000 clones listed, under 85% are singletons. The source material was peripheral blood. The receptors here all came from a man between 65 and 85 years old with acute or convalescent COVID-19. The CDR3 runs from the conserved cysteine through the conserved F or W. Each record gives: V gene, J gene, D gene, clone size, CDR3 protein, CDR3 DNA. A D gene is named only where the DNA matches it firmly. Some rows have no size entry. The others give once, few or many, or a class for an expanded clone.

>TRBV25-1|TRBJ1-5|TRBD1|.
CASSESGTGNQPQHF
TGTGCCAGCAGTGAAAGTGGGACAGGGAATCAGCCCCAGCATTTT
>TRBV2|TRBJ1-1|.|few
CASSPGSSATEAFF
TGTGCCAGCAGTCCCGGGTCCTCGGCCACTGAAGCTTTCTTT
>TRBV5-1|TRBJ1-5|.|.
CASSLTGDQPQHF
TGCGCCAGCAGCTTGACAGGCGATCAGCCCCAGCATTTT
>TRBV28|TRBJ1-2|TRBD1|.
CASGRQGSYGYTF
TGTGCCAGCGGCCGACAGGGGAGCTATGGCTACACCTTC
>TRBV7-2|TRBJ2-5|.|few
CASSLSRQETQYF
TGTGCCAGCAGCTTGAGCCGGCAAGAGACCCAGTACTTC
>TRBV24-1|TRBJ2-3|TRBD2|.
CATSGRETVSDTQYF
TGTGCCACCAGTGGGCGGGAGACGGTCTCAGATACGCAGTATTTT
>TRBV7-9|TRBJ2-7|.|.
CASSLGGGPYF
TGTGCCAGCAGCTTAGGGGGGGGCCCGTACTTC
>TRBV6-1|TRBJ2-7|.|.
CASSEGAGVLYEQYF
TGTGCCAGCAGTGAAGGGGCAGGGGTCCTTTACGAGCAGTACTTC
>TRBV20-1|TRBJ1-2|.|.
CSASFSGDGYTF
TGCAGTGCTAGTTTTTCAGGGGATGGCTACACCTTC
>TRBV7-9|TRBJ1-1|.|few
CASSLEHREDSF
TGTGCCAGCAGCTTAGAACACCGAGAGGACTCTTTT
>TRBV7-9|TRBJ2-3|TRBD1|.
CASSARQGTDTQYF
TGTGCCAGCAGCGCCCGACAGGGAACAGATACGCAGTATTTT
>TRBV19|TRBJ2-5|TRBD2|.
CASSKTSGASRETQYF
TGTGCCAGTAGTAAGACTAGCGGGGCGTCCCGTGAGACCCAGTACTTC
>TRBV11-2|TRBJ1-1|TRBD1|.
CASSLTGGAFF
TGTGCCAGCAGCTTGACAGGGGGAGCTTTCTTT
>TRBV9|TRBJ1-3|.|.
CASSVGGFGNTIYF
TGTGCCAGCAGCGTAGGCGGTTTTGGAAACACCATATATTTT
>TRBV6-4|TRBJ1-2|.|few
CASSDGGSDGYTF
TGTGCCAGCAGTGACGGAGGTTCCGATGGCTACACCTTC
>TRBV2|TRBJ1-6|.|.
CASITGNSPLHF
TGTGCCAGCATCACAGGGAATTCACCCCTCCACTTT
>TRBV3-1/TRBV3-2|TRBJ2-5|.|.
CASSAGGSWETQYF
TGTGCCAGCAGCGCAGGGGGGAGCTGGGAGACCCAGTACTTC
>TRBV19|TRBJ2-7|.|few
CASSPGTPGPYEQYF
TGTGCCAGTAGTCCCGGGACTCCGGGACCCTACGAGCAGTACTTC
>TRBV9|TRBJ1-1|.|.
CASSPFPRVSEAFF
TGTGCCAGCAGCCCATTCCCCAGGGTCTCTGAAGCTTTCTTT
>TRBV9|TRBJ2-1|.|.
CASSASLRGALGNEQFF
TGTGCCAGCAGCGCAAGCCTCAGGGGGGCGCTAGGCAATGAGCAGTTCTTC
>TRBV5-1|TRBJ1-5|.|.
CASSLRLSNQPQHF
TGCGCCAGCAGCTTACGGTTAAGCAATCAGCCCCAGCATTTT
>TRBV5-4|TRBJ2-1|TRBD2|.
CASSLTNLAGSYNEQFF
TGTGCCAGCAGCCTGACTAACCTAGCGGGCTCCTACAATGAGCAGTTCTTC
>TRBV6-5|TRBJ1-1|TRBD1|.
CASSPAGGNTEAFF
TGTGCCAGCAGTCCAGCAGGGGGGAACACTGAAGCTTTCTTT
>TRBV5-4|TRBJ2-5|TRBD1|.
CASRPGTVGTQYF
TGTGCCAGCAGACCGGGGACAGTGGGGACCCAGTACTTC